A selection of T cell receptor beta chains follows, all from one sample in a study of blood T cell repertoires in COVID-19. This table comes from immunoSEQ multiplex PCR, and its TCRdb copy is limited to in-frame clones, with some not included. Of over 95,000 clones in the sample, approximately 84% were seen once. Sequenced sample: peripheral blood. The receptors were gathered from a man between 45 and 60 years old with acute or convalescent COVID-19. Both conserved end residues are part of each CDR3. The order of the fields is D gene, CDR3 length, J gene, clone size, V gene, CDR3 DNA, CDR3 protein. D genes are given only for firm matches. For some rows the clone size is stated as once, few or many, or as a class when expanded; others skip it.

>TRBD2|15|TRBJ2-7|NA|TRBV30
TGTGCCTGGAGTGAGACTAGCGGGGTAAACTACGAGCAGTACTTC
CAWSETSGVNYEQYF
>NA|16|TRBJ1-5|NA|TRBV6-1
TGTGCCAGCAGTGCGACACGGGGGGATAGCAATCAGCCCCAGCATTTT
CASSATRGDSNQPQHF
>NA|18|TRBJ1-6|NA|TRBV11-2
TGTGCCAGCAGCTCCCGGGGGAGGGGGGTAAGGAAGAATTCACCCCTCCACTTT
CASSSRGRGVRKNSPLHF
>NA|15|TRBJ2-5|once|TRBV3-1/TRBV3-2
TGTGCCCGCAGCCATAGGGGGGGGAGGGGTGAGACCCAGTACTTC
CARSHRGGRGETQYF
>TRBD1|17|TRBJ1-6|NA|TRBV5-4
TGTGCCAGCAGCTTGGGCCCCTCCGGGACAGCTAATTCACCCCTCCACTTT
CASSLGPSGTANSPLHF
>TRBD1|12|TRBJ1-1|NA|TRBV7-8
TGTGCCAGCAGCCCTCGGACAGGAGAAGCTTTCTTT
CASSPRTGEAFF
>NA|17|TRBJ1-5|NA|TRBV28
TGTGCCAGCAGTTTGGCCCTACCAGCGGGGGCGCAACAGCCCCAGCATTTT
CASSLALPAGAQQPQHF
>TRBD1|13|TRBJ1-2|NA|TRBV12-3/TRBV12-4
TGTGCCAGCAGTTGGACAGGGAATTATGGCTACACCTTC
CASSWTGNYGYTF
>TRBD1|14|TRBJ1-1|few|TRBV2
TGTGCCAGCAGACCCGACAGGGGCCCCACTGAAGCTTTCTTT
CASRPDRGPTEAFF
>NA|16|TRBJ1-5|once|TRBV5-4
TGTGCCAGCAGCTTGGGGGGCCATTATAGCAATCAGCCCCAGCATTTT
CASSLGGHYSNQPQHF
>NA|16|TRBJ1-5|NA|TRBV5-1
TGCGCCAGCAGCTTGGGAGGGAGGGCAAGTGAGCAGCCCCAGCATTTT
CASSLGGRASEQPQHF
>NA|13|TRBJ1-2|NA|TRBV6-5
TGTGCCAGCGGGGCATGGTCAGTGGGGGGCTACACCTTC
CASGAWSVGGYTF
>TRBD1|12|TRBJ1-1|NA|TRBV5-1
TGCGCCAGCAGCGGGGGACAGGGCAGAACTTTCTTT
CASSGGQGRTFF
>NA|13|TRBJ2-1|NA|TRBV19
TGTGCCAGTAACGCGGATTTACAACGTGAGCAGTTCTTC
CASNADLQREQFF
>NA|15|TRBJ1-5|NA|TRBV5-1
TGCGCCAGCAGCGCAGGGGAAAGTGATGGTCAGCCCCAGCATTTT
CASSAGESDGQPQHF
>TRBD1|14|TRBJ2-2|NA|TRBV27
TGTGCCACCCGCCGACAGGGGGGCACCGGGGAGCTGTTTTTT
CATRRQGGTGELFF
>TRBD2|15|TRBJ2-1|NA|TRBV9
TGTGCCAGCAGCGTAGTGACTAGCGGGGGCGATGAGCAGTTCTTC
CASSVVTSGGDEQFF
>TRBD1|13|TRBJ2-7|NA|TRBV9
TGTGCCAGCAGCCGGGACAGGGCTTACGAGCAGTATTTC
CASSRDRAYEQYF